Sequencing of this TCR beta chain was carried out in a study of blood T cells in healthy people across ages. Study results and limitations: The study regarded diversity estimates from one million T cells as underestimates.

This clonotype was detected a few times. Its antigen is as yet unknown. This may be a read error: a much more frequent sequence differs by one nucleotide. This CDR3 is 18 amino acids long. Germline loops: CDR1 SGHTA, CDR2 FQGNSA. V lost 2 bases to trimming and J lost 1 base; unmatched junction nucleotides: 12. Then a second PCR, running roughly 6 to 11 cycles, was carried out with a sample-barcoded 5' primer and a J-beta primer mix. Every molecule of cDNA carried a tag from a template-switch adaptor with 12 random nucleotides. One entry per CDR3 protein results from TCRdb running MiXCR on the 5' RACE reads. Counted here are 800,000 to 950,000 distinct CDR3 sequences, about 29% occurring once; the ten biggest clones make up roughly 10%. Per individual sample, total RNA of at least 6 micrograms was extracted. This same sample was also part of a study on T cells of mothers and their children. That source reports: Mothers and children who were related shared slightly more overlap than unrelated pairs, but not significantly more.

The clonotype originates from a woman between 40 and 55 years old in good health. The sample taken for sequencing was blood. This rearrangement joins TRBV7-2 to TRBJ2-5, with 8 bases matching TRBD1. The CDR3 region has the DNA TGTGCCAGCAGCTTAATTGTGGGGACAGGCACTCTCCAAGAGACCCAGTACTTC. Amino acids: CASSLIVGTGTLQETQYF.